The entry below gives a single T cell receptor (beta chain) sequence along with its context. Which antigen it targets is not known. No per-base quality is available; no much larger clone lies one base away. The data derive from a study of cytomegalovirus exposure and HLA in healthy donors (dated by TCRdb to about 2017). Regarding the study in general: An earlier analysis of several hundred of the donors reported about 290 Gb of sequence data and 120 million or so unique TCR beta sequences from roughly 200 million T cells. In an earlier analysis of roughly 600 of the donors, high-throughput TCR beta sequencing was used to judge whether each TCR beta V gene segment behaved as functional or pseudogenic. Donor age, sex, ethnicity and CMV serostatus were compiled alongside the repertoire data. Every discovery cohort repertoire had been produced on one sequencing platform. Among some 400 genotyped donors of the cohort, an average of around 240,000 unique TCR beta nucleotide sequences were sequenced per donor, roughly a sixth of them non-productive. To study patterns of TCR occurrence, a later analysis re-analyzed previously published TCR beta repertoires from 600 to 750 donors and added high-resolution HLA genotyping. Of the 398 genotyped donors, approximately 83% fell in the genetic ancestry cluster associated with self-reported Caucasian donors. An early release covering 550 to 650 HLA-typed donors comprised 250 to 350 gigabases of sequencing data and approximately 85 million unique TCR sequences. In a later genetic analysis, genome-wide SNP genotypes for about three fifths of the roughly 670 donors were used, and that subset was treated as a discovery cohort. Typing coverage differed by locus: A, B, C, DRB1 and DQB1 were typed in roughly 620-630 donors, DQA1 in roughly 510, DPA1 in approximately 610, and DPB1 in just under 480. In the later analysis, no new phenotypic data were used to find candidate immune exposures; instead, reliance was placed on TCR beta sequences and their occurrence across donors. Because of strong linkage in the cohort, four or five DR-DQ haplotypes were treated as single units for association and clustering. The aim of the study was to test whether cataloging public T cell receptors could identify signatures of past pathogen exposure. To predict cytomegalovirus infection status, the study brought together high-throughput TCR immunosequencing, statistical association of individual TCRs with disease status, and machine learning. Using immunosequencing, the study profiled T cell repertoires from 500 to 800 subjects and related those repertoires to cytomegalovirus serostatus. HLA typing included class I and class II loci at four-digit resolution. A separate validation cohort of roughly 130 different subjects was used in addition to the roughly 620-subject first cohort.

The cohort was made up of roughly 670 healthy bone marrow donors. At the time of sampling, every cohort member was nominally healthy, though immune exposures that went unrecorded were likely present. The donor was CMV seronegative and belonged to the group of around 400 seronegative cohort members. Each donor provided a peripheral blood sample, and peripheral blood mononuclear cells were used for TCR beta sequencing. Genomic DNA extraction from the blood cell samples was performed with the Qiagen DNeasy Blood Extraction Kit. Receptor amplification or capture employed the immunoSEQ multiplex PCR assay. For the multiplex PCR, a mixture combining 60 forward primers for TCR Vbeta segments and 13 reverse primers for TCR Jbeta segments was used. The CDR3 region of rearranged TCR beta genes was amplified from genomic DNA by a multiplex PCR assay. Amplified TCR beta libraries were sequenced as 87-base-pair reads on the Illumina HiSeq System. The authors' pipeline ran thus. In a later analysis, tens of millions of unique TCR beta chains were counted across the roughly 610 repertoires, and roughly 11 million of these chains were shared by at least two donors. To remove PCR and sequencing errors, raw reads were error-corrected and collapsed into unique sequences using a nearest-neighbor algorithm that merged closely related sequences. V, D and J gene segments were assigned by aligning CDR3 sequences to IMGT reference sequences. Each retained sequence needed at least a six-nucleotide match to both a V gene segment and a J gene segment. A rearrangement was called productive if the CDR3 had no stop codons and remained in frame with V and J, and every other rearrangement was called non-productive. Following IMGT convention, CDR3 was defined as the stretch from the second conserved V-encoded cysteine to the conserved J-encoded phenylalanine. Sequences without an unambiguous match to a single V gene segment were excluded from the earlier analysis of approximately 560 of the donors. In an earlier analysis of approximately 590 of the donors, V segments were called functional above 56.7% productive rearrangements and were called segregating when the between-donor standard deviation exceeded 5%. A statistical classification framework was built for diagnosing cytomegalovirus status from the catalog of TCR beta chain sequences. In a later analysis, TCR nucleotide sequences were compared against IMGT/GENE-DB human TR gene sequences so that V and J genes could be assigned. The TCRdist pipeline was used in a later analysis to assign CDR3 sequences and most-parsimonious VDJ recombination scenarios. A later analysis defined each TCR beta chain by its CDR3 amino acid sequence plus V-gene family, and excluded reads lacking a unique V-gene family. To address suspected cross-contamination and a sequencing artifact, a later analysis removed 550 to 750 highly shared, low-generation-probability nucleotide sequences. A later analysis calculated a clonal expansion index for each public chain from normalized within-repertoire ranks of inferred template counts. In a later analysis, generation probabilities were computed with a VDJ recombination model fitted to out-of-frame rearrangements, and the resulting probabilities were checked against IGoR. Hypergeometric tests were used in a later analysis to score TCR-TCR, TCR-HLA and TCR-CMV co-occurrence, with a repertoire-size bias correction applied to the TCR pairs. In a later analysis, false discovery rates were estimated by permuting HLA or CMV assignments 20 times. In a later analysis, co-occurring TCRs were grouped with DBSCAN, and TCRdist sequence similarity was added when clustering was performed within HLA-allele-positive subsets. Repertoires with fewer than 30,000 or more than 120,000 public chains were left out of co-occurrence clustering, as were several repertoires with anomalous nucleotide sharing. TCRdb retrieved this table from immuneACCESS and kept in-frame rearrangements only. Not all clones are present; in checked studies, unresolved V genes account for under half, and no reason is known for the remainder. The V and J calls and the clone size are those of that table, but D and trimming were determined from the DNA. The sample profile shows about 150,000 clones; 66% of them were found once. Under 7.5% of the sample is taken by the ten largest.

The germline V gene supplies CDR1 SGDLS and CDR2 YYNGEE. V ends up 4 bases short and J 2 bases short, with an unmatched junction base count of 9. The CDR3 has 15 amino acids, counting the end cysteine and phenylalanine. Kept here is only the CDR3 DNA, which spans 45 bases and is read in frame from base 1. Beyond this particular receptor, the publication reports: Across donors, most TCR sequences were observed very rarely, whereas some public TCRs were present in many individuals. A few of the identified cytomegalovirus-associated TCR beta chains were confirmed in vitro to be specific for cytomegalovirus antigens. A cluster of highly shared sequence variants was judged likely to be a technical artifact of the sequencing pipeline. A later analysis found that HLA-associated TCR beta chains were more clonally expanded and had lower generation probabilities than equally common non-associated chains. In a later analysis, some 17,000 TCR beta sequences were associated with specific HLA alleles at a false discovery rate of 0.05. The classifier was reported to diagnose cytomegalovirus status with high specificity and sensitivity in both the original cohort and the validation cohort. Some IMGT-functional V segments, including TRBV6-2 and TRBV6-3, could not be told apart with the 87-base-pair reads, so those segments were excluded. When HLA alleles, especially DR and DQ, strongly co-occurred, TCR associations were difficult to assign to individual alleles. Correlated functional status among segregating V segments might be attributable to linkage disequilibrium, but an unknown experimental factor could not be ruled out. The authors suggested that the approach could potentially be generalized to other disease states and immunological phenotypes. A further reported finding was that TCR beta sequences accurately predicted the HLA-A and HLA-B alleles for most subjects in the first cohort. Roughly 15 rarely observed V segments, including chromosome 9 orphons, were excluded from the earlier analysis of approximately 500 of the donors because counts were too low. A later genetic analysis associated a missense DCLRE1C variant with V-gene and J-gene trimming of TCR beta chains, and an independent cohort replicated the association. In this cohort, only TCR beta chains were sequenced, and detectable features were limited by the absence of alpha or paired-chain data. A later genetic analysis reported fewer N-insertions in productive TCRs among donors in an Asian-associated ancestry cluster than the roughly 620-donor mean. Broadly in line with IMGT annotations, most TCR beta V segments showed up in productive rearrangements about 87% or about 30% of the time in an earlier analysis of 450 to 600 of the donors. In a later analysis, most CMV-associated TCR beta chains were found to appear HLA-restricted, with HLA associations seemingly driven largely by CMV exposure. In a later analysis, TCR association rates were found to vary across HLA loci, with the most associated TCRs seen for DRB1 alleles and the fewest for HLA-C alleles. The study listed approximately 150 TCR beta chains as associated with cytomegalovirus. According to a later analysis, parvovirus B19, influenza, CMV and Epstein-Barr virus appeared linked to several top co-occurrence clusters. Because HLA typing was unavailable for some donors at each locus, only the typed subset was used in association tests. Immune exposure information for the cohort was limited to CMV serostatus. Roughly uniform sequencing depth across donors was assumed in presence/absence analyses, although this assumption may not hold.

Here the chain combines TRBV9 and TRBJ2-7, with 7 bases in between that match TRBD1. Input material: PBMCs. The TCR was taken from a woman aged 60-75 years in good health and CMV-seronegative. The CDR3 corresponds to CASSPHGTVAYEQYF. The nucleotides are TGTGCCAGCAGCCCTCATGGGACAGTAGCCTACGAGCAGTACTTC.